This T cell receptor (beta chain) was obtained from a study of beta chain features in type 1 diabetes (dated by TCRdb to the late 2010s). For context, the study as a whole: Mean age, gender distribution, total cell number and subset yield did not differ between patients and healthy donors. Across all samples, approximately 100 million sorted cells were examined, and cell number per subset correlated strongly with RNA yield. The study compared the TCRB repertoires of sorted circulating CD4+ T cell subsets in recently diagnosed type 1 diabetes patients with those in matched healthy donors. Regulatory and stem cell-like memory subsets were obtained from only 8 patients and roughly eight healthy donors, while naive and central memory subsets were obtained from all 30 or so donors. The paper's findings and limits, for the study overall: At VDJ recombination sites, type 1 diabetes patients had fewer insertions and more deleted nucleotides, which implies abnormalities in thymic rearrangement. In all four CD4+ subsets, TCRB CDR3 length was moderately but significantly shorter in type 1 diabetes patients. Shorter templates might have been favored by PCR, but patient and control samples were amplified and corrected together, so both groups would have been affected equally by any skew. HLA sub-analyses involved small numbers of individuals, so any influence of HLA type on TCRB rearrangement remained unresolved. Naive, central memory and regulatory TCRB repertoires appeared more similar among patients than among healthy donors. Sequencing cDNA rather than genomic DNA could over-represent highly expressing activated cells, although activation and CD3 levels did not differ between groups.

Each donor gave one peripheral blood draw, roughly 110 mL on average, collected into heparinised tubes. A BD FACSAria II and a panel including CD45RO, CCR7, CD25, CD127, CD95 and CD27 were used to sort naive, central memory, regulatory and stem cell-like memory CD4+ T cells. All sorted populations exceeded 95% purity. PBMCs were isolated immediately by Lymphoprep density gradient centrifugation and stained directly without culture. So that batch effects would be minimized, each experiment stained and sorted samples in pairs, pairing one healthy donor with one patient. A remark on this clone: The target of this receptor is not known. No much larger clone is present one base from it, and per-base qualities are unavailable.

From V the trimming removes 4 bases and from J it removes 9 bases, while the gene matches leave 3 bases of the junction unaccounted for. The CDR3 goes from the cysteine to the phenylalanine over 13 residues. Only CDR3 DNA is held: 39 bases, read in frame from base 1. The germline V gene supplies CDR1 SGHRS and CDR2 YFSETQ. All of the isolated RNA was reverse transcribed with the High Capacity cDNA Reverse Transcription Kit, so expressed TCRB transcripts were sequenced. Deep immunoSEQ sequencing was performed on naive, central memory and regulatory T cell samples, with an average of approximately 4 million total reads per sample. After sorted cells were lysed in RLT buffer, RNA was extracted with DNase-treated RNeasy Micro or Mini kits, with the choice depending on cell number. To prevent cross-contamination, each cell subset was processed individually, whereas patient and healthy donor samples were processed jointly. Using the immunoSEQ multiplex PCR, TCRB sequences were amplified from cDNA into 87-bp fragments spanning the CDR3 region. Sequencing of the amplicons was performed on the Illumina HiSeq platform. As for how the authors treated the data: Synthetic template baselines were used to correct PCR bias computationally, reads within Hamming distance 2 were collapsed together, and singletons that could not be merged were discarded. Reads were aligned against IMGT to assign V, D and J genes, CDR3 length and insertions or deletions at six rearrangement sites. Within each subset, clonotype counts were normalized to sorted cell number, and only after that were true diversity and Gini coefficients computed with the tcR R package. Repertoire sharing was quantified using the overlap coefficient calculated on TCRB nucleotide sequences. Out-of-frame TCRB sequences from naive cells were analyzed to stand in for the pre-selection repertoire. The immuneACCESS repertoire file appears here via TCRdb, limited to in-frame rearrangements. These files lack a portion of the clones; in checked studies, under half of the deficit traces to unresolved V genes, and the cause of the others is not known. Clonal size and the V and J genes are those of that table, whereas D and trimming came from the DNA. The sample yields a few hundred thousand clones; about 15% were counted once. Roughly 0.019% of the sample is taken by the ten largest.

This clonotype was obtained from a man aged 25-45 years with type 1 diabetes. Input material: naive CD4+ T cells from blood. The sample's cell subset or site, from its label and the paper: true naive CD4+ T cells. The rearranged segments are TRBV5-1 and TRBJ2-1, with TRBD1 matching 11 junction bases. The CDR3 region has the sequence CASSPGTGGEQFF. The nucleotide sequence reads TGCGCCAGCAGCCCCGGGACAGGGGGTGAGCAGTTCTTC.